A selection of T cell receptor beta chains follows, all from one sample in a study of T cell repertoires in cytomegalovirus infection. A single record per CDR3 protein comes from TCRdb applying MiXCR to the reads. The repertoire holds a few hundred thousand distinct CDR3 sequences, about 42% seen once, with 43% in the top ten. These receptors are not linked to any known antigen. The sequencing here drew on cultured PBMCs, taken from culture after CMV antigen stimulation. The origin of the receptors is a human donor in good health (CMV status not recorded). Some clones in this sample may be carry-over from other donors' samples. The conserved cysteine and the conserved F or W are not part of the CDR3 here. D genes are given only for firm matches.

v_gene | len | d_gene | CDR3aa
TRBV7-2 | 13 | . | ASSLPKGGTDTQY
TRBV4-1 | 10 | . | ASRRGRTEAF
TRBV7-6 | 15 | TRBD2 | ASSFLPLEAGGETQY
TRBV4-3 | 10 | . | ASSYPMAARE
TRBV15 | 13 | . | ATSSPVSSYNEQF
TRBV7-4 | 13 | . | ASNLGTGNGQPQH
TRBV11-2 | 13 | . | ASSLVVAVRYEQY
TRBV7-2 | 18 | . | ASSLVSSSSGTKYHRELF
TRBV7-9 | 13 | TRBD2 | ASSLTSGERETQY
TRBV7-7 | 12 | . | ASSLGSAQETQY
TRBV7-6 | 14 | . | ASSLALDSSYNEQF
TRBV12-3/TRBV12-4 | 12 | TRBD1 | ASSLRGRNSPLH
TRBV15 | 13 | . | ATSSGGRAYNEQF
TRBV6-1 | 17 | . | ASSDPASQPIHLNTEAF
TRBV5-3 | 12 | . | ASSLEGAYNEQF
TRBV28 | 14 | . | ASSSPSAGLADTQY
TRBV19 | 11 | TRBD2 | ASRLAGMETQY
TRBV6-2/TRBV6-3 | 16 | TRBD2 | ASRPPAGSGRVPYEQY
TRBV6-2/TRBV6-3 | 10 | . | ASRRDQETQY
TRBV19 | 15 | TRBD2 | ASSIARLAGAYNEQF
TRBV6-5 | 16 | . | ASREKSFRGPSTDTQY
TRBV7-2 | 16 | TRBD2 | ASSLRLAGGPSANEQF
TRBV7-2 | 14 | TRBD2 | ASSFSLAGGGNEQF
TRBV20-1 | 12 | TRBD2 | SARVAGSIDTQY